This T cell receptor (beta chain) was retrieved from a study of blood T cells in healthy people across ages. Study-wide points: Roughly linear declines in TCR beta diversity per million T cells occurred with age. Diversity figures based on one million T cells were deemed too low.

The CDR3 contains 20 residues. The ends were cut back, 0 bases at V and 2 bases at J, with 23 bases in the middle. The germline CDR1 and CDR2 sequences are MNHEY and SVGEGT. The authors ran a second PCR of roughly 6 to 11 cycles using a sample-barcoded 5' primer and a J-beta primer mix. TCRdb redid the calling of the 5' RACE reads with MiXCR, one entry per CDR3 protein. The sample lists fewer than 900,000 distinct CDR3 sequences; more than 40% were seen once. Concerning this clonotype itself: Its antigen is undetermined.

This sequence originates from an older woman in good health. The sample taken for sequencing was blood. The rearrangement joins TRBV6-2 or TRBV6-3 to TRBJ1-5, with D possibly TRBD1 on 6 matching bases. The CDR3 sequence: CASSYSPSSTLTGRNQPQHF. The CDR3 DNA reads as TGTGCCAGCAGTTACTCTCCAAGCTCGACCCTGACAGGACGCAATCAGCCCCAGCATTTT.